The present T cell receptor (beta chain) was sequenced within a study of cytotoxic CD8 clonotypes in ibrutinib-treated CLL (dated by TCRdb to the early 2020s). Concerning the study at large: The cohort had 11 relapsed/refractory and under 16 treatment-naive patients; some 17 were IGHV unmutated. Samples averaged 255,043 productive templates and 80,000 to 100,000 productive rearrangements. Every remission and progressive disease sample was obtained while ibrutinib was still being received by the patients. Samples at response were collected after a median of about 11 months of treatment, with a range of about 6 to 40 months. Of the approximately 90 people in the trial, approximately 28 had longitudinal samples available. Cryopreserved peripheral blood mononuclear cells were obtained prior to treatment, at the time of response, and at either disease progression or sustained remission. Responses were partial in roughly 24 patients and complete in 2; after median around 65 months follow-up, roughly 14 stayed in remission and approximately 12 progressed.

The goal of deep resolution MiSeq sequencing was a depth between 1 in 1 million and 1 in 200,000 T cells, and coverage averaged 10x per clonotype. The immunoSEQ hsTCRB Kit was used to generate TCR beta libraries. In the original analysis: ImmunoSEQ Data Assistant and ImmunoSEQ Analyzer were used for data analysis, and V, D and J genes were assigned according to IMGT definitions. Clonality was computed as one minus normalized Shannon entropy of productive rearrangement frequencies, ranging from 0 to 1. Only overrepresented clonotypes making up at least 0.05% of each patient's repertoire were included in the public clonotype analysis. More than ten repertoires from age-matched healthy donors, obtained from immuneACCESS, served as clonality controls. The source is immuneACCESS, and TCRdb retained only in-frame sequences with V and J called. Part of the clones is not carried over; for the studies checked, unresolved V genes explain less than half of this, and the remainder is unexplained. From that table come the V and J calls and clone size; the DNA was used to work out D and trimming. The table for this sample lists around 92,000 clones; approximately 71% of them were counted only once. The top ten hold approximately 23% of the sample.

The CDR3 contains 15 residues, cysteine and phenylalanine counted. Left in the record is the CDR3 DNA by itself, 45 bases read in frame from the first base. V is clipped by 5 bases and J by 4 bases, and the sequence between their germline boundaries is 17 bases long. Taken from the germline V gene (reference sequence), the CDR1 and CDR2 loops are GTSNPN and SVGIG. In the paper's terms, the time point label means: less than 30 months on ibrutinib. For TCR beta library preparation, around 2 micrograms of genomic DNA were isolated from cryopreserved PBMCs. Longitudinal blood samples from CLL patients receiving ibrutinib monotherapy were subjected to high-throughput TCR beta sequencing. The patients were enrolled in a single-center, open-label phase 2 trial of ibrutinib monotherapy. Details on this clone: This clone's antigen is unknown. Base-call qualities are not available, and no considerably larger clone is one nucleotide away.

Overall results and qualifications from the work: An increase in clonality was observed at ibrutinib response, with clonality remaining stable during sustained remission and falling back toward baseline at progression. Sampling times were not matched between patients in sustained remission and patients whose disease was progressing, and lymph node repertoires were not examined. Public clonotypes were rare and either shrank or stayed stable during treatment, and the rise in clonality at ibrutinib response reflected expansion of private clonotypes. Baseline clonality was found to be higher than that of age-matched healthy donors and was strongly correlated with circulating CD8+ T-cell counts.

The clonotype was recovered from a human donor with chronic lymphocytic leukemia. The sequenced sample was PBMCs, obtained after 24 months of ibrutinib treatment. The chain is encoded by TRBV30 joined to TRBJ2-2; the D region possibly corresponds to TRBD1 (6 bases align). The CDR3 protein sequence reads: CAWGWTVHGTGELFF. The sequenced DNA: TGTGCCTGGGGGTGGACAGTGCATGGCACCGGGGAGCTGTTTTTT.